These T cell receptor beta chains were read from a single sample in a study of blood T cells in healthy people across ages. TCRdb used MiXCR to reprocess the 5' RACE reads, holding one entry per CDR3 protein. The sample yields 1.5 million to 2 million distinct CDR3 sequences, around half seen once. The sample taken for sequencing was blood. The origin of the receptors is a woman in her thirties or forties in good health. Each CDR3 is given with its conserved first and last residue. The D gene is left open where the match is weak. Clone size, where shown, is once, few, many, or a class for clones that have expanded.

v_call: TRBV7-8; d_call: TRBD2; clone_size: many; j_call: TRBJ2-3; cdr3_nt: TGTGCCAGCAGCCTACTAGCGGGGGGCCGCACAGATACGCAGTATTTT; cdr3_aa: CASSLLAGGRTDTQYF
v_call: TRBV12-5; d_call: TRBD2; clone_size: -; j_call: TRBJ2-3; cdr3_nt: TGTGCTAGTGGTTCCGGAGCGGGGAACACAGATACGCAGTATTTT; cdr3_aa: CASGSGAGNTDTQYF
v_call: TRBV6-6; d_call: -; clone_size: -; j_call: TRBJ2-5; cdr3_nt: TGTGCCAGCGAAAGCTCAGACAGGCAAGAAGAGACCCAGTACTTC; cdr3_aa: CASESSDRQEETQYF
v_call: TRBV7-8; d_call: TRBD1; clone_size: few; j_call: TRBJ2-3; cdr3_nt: TGTGCCAGCAGGTACCGGACAGGGGGGAGCACAGATACGCAGTATTTT; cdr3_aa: CASRYRTGGSTDTQYF
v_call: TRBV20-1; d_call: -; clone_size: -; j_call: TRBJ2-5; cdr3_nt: TGCAGTGCTAGTCTCAGGGACCAATCATGGACCCAGTACTTC; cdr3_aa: CSASLRDQSWTQYF
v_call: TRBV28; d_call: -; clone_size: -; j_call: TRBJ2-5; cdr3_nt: TGTGCCAGCAGTTCACAGCGTCAGACCCAGTACTTC; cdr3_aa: CASSSQRQTQYF
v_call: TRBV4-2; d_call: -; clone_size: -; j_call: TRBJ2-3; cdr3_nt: TGTGCCAGCAGCCAAGACCGATCCATTCGCACAGATACGCAGTATTTT; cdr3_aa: CASSQDRSIRTDTQYF
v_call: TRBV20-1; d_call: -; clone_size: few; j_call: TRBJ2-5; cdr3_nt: TGCAGTGCTGGACGGGACTTGTTACAAGAGACCCAGTACTTC; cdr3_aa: CSAGRDLLQETQYF
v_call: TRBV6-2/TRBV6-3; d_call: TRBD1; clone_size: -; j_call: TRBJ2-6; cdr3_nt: TGTGCCAGCAGTTACGCAGGGGGAGGGGCCAACGTCCTGACTTTC; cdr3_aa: CASSYAGGGANVLTF
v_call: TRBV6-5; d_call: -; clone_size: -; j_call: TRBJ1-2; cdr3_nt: TGTGCCAGCAGTTACTCAATGGTTTGCTGCTATGGCTACACCTTC; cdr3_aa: CASSYSMVCCYGYTF
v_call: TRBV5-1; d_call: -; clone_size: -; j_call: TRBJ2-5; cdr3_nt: TGCGCCAGCAGGAAAGGGGAGGCCAGAGAGACCCAGTACTTC; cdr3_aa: CASRKGEARETQYF
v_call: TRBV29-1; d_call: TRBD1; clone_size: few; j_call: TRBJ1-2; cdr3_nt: TGCAGCGTTGATGTTGGACAGGGTGGTGGCTACACCTTC; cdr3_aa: CSVDVGQGGGYTF
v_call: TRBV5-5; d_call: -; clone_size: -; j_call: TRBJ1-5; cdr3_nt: TGTGCCAGCAGCTTGGATCTGGTTTATAGCAATCAGCCCCAGCATTTT; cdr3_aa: CASSLDLVYSNQPQHF
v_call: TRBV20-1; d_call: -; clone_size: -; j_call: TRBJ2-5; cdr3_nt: TGCAGTGCCCCCCACCCAGGACGGCAAGAGACCCAGTACTTC; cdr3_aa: CSAPHPGRQETQYF
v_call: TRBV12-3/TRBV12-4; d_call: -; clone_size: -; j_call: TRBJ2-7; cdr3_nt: TGTGCCAGCAGTTTGCCGACCTCCTACGAGCAGTACTTC; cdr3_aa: CASSLPTSYEQYF
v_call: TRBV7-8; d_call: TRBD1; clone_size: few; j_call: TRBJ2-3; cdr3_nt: TGTGCCAGCAGGGCCGGGACAGGTCTACTTAGCACAGATACGCAGTATTTT; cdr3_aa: CASRAGTGLLSTDTQYF
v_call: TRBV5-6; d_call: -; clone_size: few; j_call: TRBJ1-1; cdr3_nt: TGTGCCAGCAGCTTACCGACGGGGCAGAACACTGAAGCTTTCTTT; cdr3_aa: CASSLPTGQNTEAFF
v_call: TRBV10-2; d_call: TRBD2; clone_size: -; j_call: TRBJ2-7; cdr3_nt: TGCGCCAGCGGGACTAGTTACTCCTACGAGCAGTACTTC; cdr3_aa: CASGTSYSYEQYF
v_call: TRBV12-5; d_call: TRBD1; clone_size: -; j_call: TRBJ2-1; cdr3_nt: TGTGCTATCCAGGGTGAGGGGGCCCGGGAGCAGTTCTTC; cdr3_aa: CAIQGEGAREQFF
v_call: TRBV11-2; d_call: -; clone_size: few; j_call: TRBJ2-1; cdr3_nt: TGTGCCAGCAGCCTGGAGGGACCATACAATGAGCAGTTCTTC; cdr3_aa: CASSLEGPYNEQFF
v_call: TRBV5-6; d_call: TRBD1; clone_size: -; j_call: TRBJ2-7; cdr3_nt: TGTGCCAGCAGCTTGGCGGGGACAGGGCTCTACGAGCAGTACTTC; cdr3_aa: CASSLAGTGLYEQYF
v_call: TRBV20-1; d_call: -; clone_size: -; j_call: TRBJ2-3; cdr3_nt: TGCAGTGCTAGAGATCACTATGATACGCAGTATTTT; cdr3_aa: CSARDHYDTQYF
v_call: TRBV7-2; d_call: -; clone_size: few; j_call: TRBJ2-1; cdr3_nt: TGTGCCAGCAGCTTAGCGATCACAGGCAATGAGCAGTTCTTC; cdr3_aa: CASSLAITGNEQFF
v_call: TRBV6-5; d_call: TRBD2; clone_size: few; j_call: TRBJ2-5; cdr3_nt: TGTGCCAGCAGTTATTCCCCCCCCGGGGGGTACCAAGAGACCCAGTACTTC; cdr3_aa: CASSYSPPGGYQETQYF
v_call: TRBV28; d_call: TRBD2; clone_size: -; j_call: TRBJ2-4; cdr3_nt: TGTGCCAGCAGGGCGGGAGGGGGCCTATGGTACTTC; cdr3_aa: CASRAGGGLWYF
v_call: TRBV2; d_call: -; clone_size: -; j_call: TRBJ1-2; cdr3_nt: TGTGCCAGCAGTGAACAGGCTACTAACTATGGCTACACCTTC; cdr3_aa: CASSEQATNYGYTF
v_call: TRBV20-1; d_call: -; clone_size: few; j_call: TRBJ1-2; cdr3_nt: TGCAGTGCTAGAGTAAGCGATGGCTACACCTTC; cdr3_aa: CSARVSDGYTF
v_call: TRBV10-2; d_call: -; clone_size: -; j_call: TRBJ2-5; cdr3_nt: TGCGCCAGCAGTGAGCCACCCACCCAAGAGACCCAGTACTTC; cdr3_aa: CASSEPPTQETQYF
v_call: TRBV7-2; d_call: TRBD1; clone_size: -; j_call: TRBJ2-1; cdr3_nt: TGTGCCAGCAGCCTACCGACAGGGGGAGGTGAGCAGTTCTTC; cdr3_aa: CASSLPTGGGEQFF
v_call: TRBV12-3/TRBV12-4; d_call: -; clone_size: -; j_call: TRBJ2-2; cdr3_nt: TGTGCCAGCAGGTCCAGGGACACCGGGGAGCTGTTTTTT; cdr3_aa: CASRSRDTGELFF
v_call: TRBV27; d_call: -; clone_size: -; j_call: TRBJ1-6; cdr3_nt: TGTGCCAGCAGTCCCCAGAACGACTATTCACCCCTCCACTTT; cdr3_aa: CASSPQNDYSPLHF